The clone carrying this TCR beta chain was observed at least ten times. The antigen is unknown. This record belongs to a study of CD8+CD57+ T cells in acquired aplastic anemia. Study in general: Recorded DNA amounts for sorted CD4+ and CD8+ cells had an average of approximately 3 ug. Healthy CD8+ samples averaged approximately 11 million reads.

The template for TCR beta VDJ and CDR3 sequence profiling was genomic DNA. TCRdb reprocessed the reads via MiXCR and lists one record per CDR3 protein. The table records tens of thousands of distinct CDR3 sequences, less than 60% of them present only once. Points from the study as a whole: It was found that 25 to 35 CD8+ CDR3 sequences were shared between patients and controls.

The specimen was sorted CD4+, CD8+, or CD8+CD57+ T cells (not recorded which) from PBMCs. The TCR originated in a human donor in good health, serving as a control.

Here the CDR3 reads CASAGGAAPLHF. The CDR3 DNA sequence: TGTGCCAGCGCAGGGGGCGCGGCGCCCCTCCACTTT. The chain carries TRBV27 and TRBJ1-6; 8 nucleotides match TRBD1. The germline gives CDR1 MNHEY, CDR2 SMNVEV (reference sequence). The V and J ends lost 8 bases and 13 bases, in that order; junction bases with no gene match: 7. The CDR3 is made up of 12 amino acids.